A selection of T cell receptor beta chains follows, all from one sample in a study of blood T cell repertoires in COVID-19. Only in-frame clones appear in the TCRdb table, and some are missing; sequencing was by immunoSEQ multiplex PCR. Of 30,000 to 50,000 clones detected, around 83% appear once; the ten largest clones hold 4% to 5%. The specimen sequenced was peripheral blood. All receptors come from a man between 60 and 75 years old with acute or convalescent COVID-19. Both conserved end residues are part of each CDR3. D genes are given only for firm matches. Clone size is not always given. Where it is, it says once, few, many or a class for expanded clones.

j_call cdr3_length d_call v_call clone_size cdr3_nt cdr3_aa
TRBJ2-3 16 - TRBV5-4 - TGTGCCAGCAGCGGTGGGGGGACCCAAGCGGCAGATACGCAGTATTTT CASSGGGTQAADTQYF
TRBJ1-1 15 - TRBV4-1 few TGCGCCAGCAGGGGAGGGGGGACATCGAACACTGAAGCTTTCTTT CASRGGGTSNTEAFF
TRBJ1-5 16 - TRBV28 - TGTGCCAGCAGTTACCCCCAAGCCTATAGCAATCAGCCCCAGCATTTT CASSYPQAYSNQPQHF
TRBJ1-1 14 TRBD1 TRBV6-5 - TGTGTCACCTCCCCGGGGGACAGGGCTGGTGAAGCTTTCTTT CVTSPGDRAGEAFF
TRBJ1-2 14 TRBD1 TRBV19 - TGTGCCAGTAGTACCTCACAGGGGGTATATGGCTACACCTTC CASSTSQGVYGYTF
TRBJ1-5 15 TRBD1 TRBV28 few TGTGCCAGCTCTAGGGGGCGCCGGGGCAATCAGCCCCAGCATTTT CASSRGRRGNQPQHF
TRBJ2-5 16 TRBD2 TRBV2 - TGTGCCAGCAGCCCCCTTAGCGGGGGGACCCAAGAGACCCAGTACTTC CASSPLSGGTQETQYF
TRBJ2-7 12 - TRBV5-1 - TGCGCCAGCGGGAGTTCGGGTTACGAGCAGTACTTC CASGSSGYEQYF
TRBJ1-5 16 TRBD1 TRBV7-2 - TGTGCCAGCAGCTTCGGGACAGGGGGCGCGGGACAGCCCCAGCATTTT CASSFGTGGAGQPQHF
TRBJ2-5 13 TRBD1 TRBV5-5 - TGTGCCAGCAGCTCGGGGACAGAAGAGACCCAGTACTTC CASSSGTEETQYF
TRBJ1-1 13 - TRBV12-3/TRBV12-4 - TGTGCCAGCAGCCGCGCGGGGGGGCGTGAAGCTTTCTTT CASSRAGGREAFF
TRBJ2-1 12 - TRBV28 - TGTGCCAGCGGAGGGCTCCGCACAAACCAGTTCTTC CASGGLRTNQFF
TRBJ1-4 16 TRBD1 TRBV5-1 - TGCGCCAGCAGCTTAACCGGGACAGCGCTTAATGAAAAACTGTTTTTT CASSLTGTALNEKLFF
TRBJ2-3 18 TRBD2 TRBV4-2 few TGTGCCAGCAGTCACGGGCTAGCGGGGCCCCCAGCCACAGATACGCAGTATTTT CASSHGLAGPPATDTQYF
TRBJ1-1 11 - TRBV19 - TGTGCCATTGCAGGGAACACTGAAGCTTTCTTT CAIAGNTEAFF